These 25 T cell receptor beta chains originate from one sample sequenced in a study of blood T cell repertoires in COVID-19. Sequencing used immunoSEQ multiplex PCR; TCRdb keeps in-frame clones, though not all of them. The repertoire includes 70,000 or so clones, 65% to 85% of them detected once, and more than 12% sits in the top ten. The sample consisted of peripheral blood. The origin of the receptors is a man in his fifties or sixties with COVID-19, enrolled during active disease.

This clone appeared a few times. The chain employs TRBV6-5 and TRBJ1-2; D is possibly TRBD1 (6 bases). Deletions cut 6 bases from V and 9 bases from J, with 23 bases between. The CDR3 consists of 15 residues. CDR1 and CDR2 from the germline V gene are MNHEY and SVGAGI. CDR3 residues: CASSPAYDRIDSYTF. Here the CDR3 DNA reads TGTGCCAGCAGCCCCGCCTATGACAGGATTGATAGCTACACCTTC.

This clone was counted between two and nine times. The rearrangement joins TRBV4-1 to TRBJ2-1; TRBD2 matches 7 bases. This CDR3 is 15 amino acids long. Losses at the gene ends were 1 base for V and 8 bases for J; bases not matched to a gene: 8. Germline V gene sequence: CDR1 MGHRA, CDR2 YSYEKL. The CDR3 region is CASSQVGAGDDEQFF. CDR3 in DNA: TGCGCCAGCAGCCAAGTTGGCGCGGGGGACGATGAGCAGTTCTTC.

This clone was counted only a few times. The chain employs TRBV2 and TRBJ2-7, with TRBD1 identical over 8 bases. In germline, CDR1 is SNHLY, CDR2 FYNNEI. V was pared by 6 bases and J by 6 bases, with 4 bases of the junction left unmatched. The CDR3 sequence is 12 residues long. The CDR3 nucleotides are TGTGCCAGCAGCGCTGACAGGGGCGAGCAGTACTTC. It specifies CASSADRGEQYF.

The chain carries TRBV12-3 or TRBV12-4 and TRBJ1-6; D is perhaps TRBD1 (5 bases). V lost 9 bases to trimming and J lost 10 bases, with 16 bases between them. This CDR3 is 13 amino acids long. The CDR3 here is CASSNQGGSPLHF. CDR3 nucleotide sequence: TGTGCCAGTTCAAATCAGGGTGGGTCACCCCTCCACTTT.

The V and J genes are TRBV7-9 and TRBJ1-2; tentatively, D is TRBD1 (5 bases). The germline V gene encodes CDR1 SEHNR and CDR2 FQNEAQ (reference sequence). V dropped 4 bases and J dropped 8 bases, with 11 bases sitting between them. The CDR3 consists of 12 residues. In DNA, the CDR3 is TGTGCCAGCAGCTCCTCGGAGGGGGGCTACACCTTC. Its translation: CASSSSEGGYTF.

The J gene is TRBJ2-7, the V gene TRBV7-3; no clear D. The CDR3 has 15 amino acids. Germline values: CDR1 SGHTA, CDR2 FQGTGA. V was shortened by 2 bases and J by 0 bases, with 11 bases between the two germline ends. The CDR3: CASSLVGPSSYEQYF. DNA of the CDR3: TGTGCCAGCAGCTTAGTCGGTCCGAGCTCCTACGAGCAGTACTTC.

This clone was seen a few times. The J gene is TRBJ2-7, the V gene TRBV27; D is uncertain. In germline, CDR1 is MNHEY, CDR2 SMNVEV (reference sequence). Trimming took 6 bases from V and 7 from J, leaving 19 bases between them. This CDR3 is 14 amino acids long. The CDR3 nucleotides are TGTGCCAGCAGCAAAACGCCTCTTACGGAGGAGCAGTACTTC. Its protein product is CASSKTPLTEEQYF.

This chain connects TRBV2 to TRBJ2-5, with a tentative D call TRBD2 (6 bases). Looked up from germline, CDR1 is SNHLY and CDR2 is FYNNEI. This CDR3 has 13 residues. The germline V and J ends were trimmed by 4 bases and 1 base, with 7 bases remaining between them. As DNA, the CDR3 is TGTGCCAGCAGTGGCGGGATCCAAGAGACCCAGTACTTC. Translation: CASSGGIQETQYF.

The chain recombines TRBV27 with TRBJ2-5, with 9 bases aligning to TRBD2. The CDR3 runs to 14 residues. With V trimmed by 3 bases and J by 1 base, 0 bases remained unmatched. The germline V gene has CDR1 MNHEY and CDR2 SMNVEV (reference sequence). The CDR3 bases are TGTGCCAGCAGTTTTAGCGGGGGCCAAGAGACCCAGTACTTC. It translates to CASSFSGGQETQYF.

In this sample, this clone turned up a few times. This chain uses TRBV2 with TRBJ1-6, with D hard to call. This CDR3 is 14 amino acids long. In germline, CDR1 is SNHLY, CDR2 FYNNEI. V was cut by 3 bases and J by 8 bases, with 11 bases left in between. The CDR3 DNA reads TGTGCCAGCAGTGAGGAACAGTCTGATTCACCCCTCCACTTT. Its translation is CASSEEQSDSPLHF.

This rearrangement joins TRBV12-3 or TRBV12-4 to TRBJ1-1; D remains ambiguous. The CDR3 has 13 amino acids. V dropped 6 bases and J dropped 1 base, with 9 bases sitting between them. This CDR3 reads CASRQVQNTEAFF. The CDR3 DNA reads as TGTGCCAGCAGACAAGTGCAGAACACTGAAGCTTTCTTT.

The genes are TRBV6-5 and TRBJ1-1; D gene unclear. V was pared by 7 bases and J by 0 bases, with 15 bases between. The length of the CDR3 is 15 residues. Germline V gene lookup returns CDR1 MNHEY and CDR2 SVGAGI. This chain's CDR3 is CASILTWTMNTEAFF. The CDR3 nucleotides read TGTGCCAGCATTTTGACGTGGACTATGAACACTGAAGCTTTCTTT.

In its sample, this clone was seen a few times. The chain uses TRBV9 and TRBJ1-1, with D perhaps matching TRBD1 (6 bases). Germline V gene sequence: CDR1 SGDLS, CDR2 YYNGEE. The V gene lost 0 bases and the J gene lost 1 base, with 10 bases spanning the gap. CDR3 size: 15 residues. The CDR3 DNA reads as TGTGCCAGCAGCGTAGCCTCGACAGGGAACACTGAAGCTTTCTTT. Residues: CASSVASTGNTEAFF.

The J gene is TRBJ2-5, the V gene TRBV3-1 (or the pseudogene TRBV3-2); weak D call: TRBD2 (6 bases). CDR1 LGHDT and CDR2 YNNKEL come from the germline V gene (reference sequence). V was cut by 7 bases and J by 2 bases, with 14 bases left in between. The CDR3 runs to 14 residues. The CDR3 protein is CASKNGRIQETQYF. The CDR3, as DNA: TGTGCCAGCAAGAACGGGAGAATACAAGAGACCCAGTACTTC.

In this sample, this clone turned up a few times. The CDR3 protein is CASSQGLGREAFF. CDR3 coding DNA: TGCGCCAGCAGCCAAGGGTTGGGGAGGGAGGCTTTCTTT. The chain joins TRBV4-1 to TRBJ1-1; D ambiguous. The CDR3 totals 13 residues. The germline V and J ends were trimmed by 1 base and 11 bases, with 14 bases remaining between them. CDR1 is MGHRA, CDR2 YSYEKL, per germline.

This chain links TRBV9 with TRBJ2-3; 9 bases are shared with TRBD2. The V segment lost 0 bases and the J segment 5 bases; nucleotides outside the gene matches: 7. Per the germline V gene, CDR1 is SGDLS and CDR2 is YYNGEE. The CDR3 runs to 16 residues. The CDR3 DNA is TGTGCCAGCAGCGTAGGTCAAGCGGGAGGTGTAGATACGCAGTATTTT. It specifies CASSVGQAGGVDTQYF.

The chain has TRBV11-2 and TRBJ2-5; a weak D match, TRBD2 (5 bases). The CDR3 length is 14 residues. V lost 3 bases, J lost 5 bases, and 13 bases lay in between. Germline CDR1 is SGHAT and CDR2 is FQNNGV. The CDR3 DNA reads TGTGCCAGCAGCTTCGGAATTCAGCGGGAGACCCAGTACTTC. This sequence encodes CASSFGIQRETQYF.

This chain connects TRBV14 to TRBJ2-5, with 7 nucleotides matching TRBD1. V shed 4 bases and J 5 bases; nucleotides not matched to a gene: 7. The germline gives CDR1 SGHDN, CDR2 FVKESK. CDR3 length: 14 amino acids. The CDR3 spells CASSRRQGLETQYF. In DNA, the CDR3 is TGTGCCAGCAGCCGTAGACAGGGTCTGGAGACCCAGTACTTC.

This clone was picked up many times. The rearrangement joins TRBV5-5 to TRBJ2-7; 10 bases map to TRBD2. After removal of 4 bases from V and 3 bases from J, the junction contained 7 bases not matched to a gene. Per germline, CDR1 SGHKS and CDR2 YYEKEE (reference sequence). This CDR3 region has 15 residues. CDR3 sequence reads: CASSNGLAEIYEQYF. CDR3 nucleotides: TGTGCCAGCAGCAACGGACTAGCGGAGATCTACGAGCAGTACTTC.

This clone occurred a few times. CDR3 DNA: TGTGCCAGCAGCATAGGACAGGGCGGGGTTCCGGAGACCCAGTACTTC. Translation gives CASSIGQGGVPETQYF. V gene TRBV11-3 combines with J gene TRBJ2-5, with 8 bases that match TRBD1. The CDR3 totals 16 residues. Germline values: CDR1 SGHNT, CDR2 YENEEA. J gave up 5 bases and V 5 bases, and 13 bases lay outside the gene matches.

The chain couples TRBV7-9 to TRBJ2-2, with D possibly matching TRBD1 (6 bases). CDR1 is SEHNR and CDR2 is FQNEAQ in the germline V gene (reference sequence). V was trimmed by 0 bases and J by 0 bases, leaving 11 bases between them. There are 17 residues in the CDR3. The CDR3 region is CASSLASGATNTGELFF. The CDR3, as DNA: TGTGCCAGCAGCTTAGCGTCAGGGGCCACGAACACCGGGGAGCTGTTTTTT.

The gene calls are TRBV15 and TRBJ2-7, with 7 bases fitting TRBD2. The V gene end was trimmed by 0 bases and the J gene end by 4 bases; junction bases not matched to a gene: 6. Germline V gene lookup returns CDR1 LNHNV and CDR2 YYDKDF (reference sequence). The CDR3 is made up of 15 amino acids. This CDR3 is CATSRDLGGGYEQYF. CDR3 sequence (DNA): TGTGCCACCAGCAGAGATCTCGGCGGGGGTTACGAGCAGTACTTC.

The rearrangement joins TRBV2 to TRBJ1-5; possible D gene TRBD1, 6 bases. This CDR3 has 15 residues. From germline, CDR1 is SNHLY and CDR2 FYNNEI. The V end was cut by 6 bases, the J end by 4 bases, with 16 bases between. The DNA for the CDR3 is TGTGCCAGCAGCCCACAGGGATCGCCTAATCAGCCCCAGCATTTT. This codes for CASSPQGSPNQPQHF. The entire variable domain, with the rest obtained from reference TRBV2 and TRBJ1-5, is as follows: EPEVTQTPSHQVTQMGQEVILRCVPISNHLYFYWYRQILGQKVEFLVSFYNNEISEKSEIFDDQFSVERPDGSNFTLKIRSTKLEDSAMYFCASSPQGSPNQPQHFGDGTRLSIL.

This chain uses TRBV7-6 with TRBJ2-1, with TRBD2 matching over 16 bases. The junction had 6 bases not matched to a gene; V was cut back by 1 base and J by 6 bases. Germline V CDR1 and CDR2: SGHVS, FNYEAQ. The CDR3 contains 18 residues. The CDR3 sequence: CASSLVGTSGRASNEQFF. The CDR3 nucleotides read TGTGCCAGCAGCTTAGTCGGGACTAGCGGGAGGGCCTCCAATGAGCAGTTCTTC. The whole variable domain, filled in from reference TRBV7-6 and TRBJ2-1, reads GAGVSQSPRYKVTKRGQDVALRCDPISGHVSLYWYRQALGQGPEFLTYFNYEAQQDKSGLPNDRFSAERPEGSISTLTIQRTEQRDSAMYRCASSLVGTSGRASNEQFFGPGTRLTVL.

This clone was counted a single time. J is TRBJ2-1 and V is TRBV7-9, with TRBD1 matching 8 bases. CDR1 and CDR2 from the germline V gene are SEHNR and FQNEAQ (reference sequence). CDR3 length equals 15 residues. Unmatched junction bases numbered 9, after V lost 2 bases and J lost 9 bases. CDR3 bases: TGTGCCAGCAGCTTACGGGACAGGTACGTCGGTGAGCAGTTCTTC. The encoded protein is CASSLRDRYVGEQFF.